Below, 18 T cell receptor beta chains from the same sample are listed, as sequenced in a study of T cell changes during pregnancy in multiple sclerosis. The repertoire was sequenced with immunoSEQ multiplex PCR; TCRdb's copy has only in-frame clones and lacks some. The top ten clones hold roughly 1.2% of a sample with 100,000 or so clones, around 90% of them seen once. The sample in question was peripheral blood, obtained in the second trimester of pregnancy. Every receptor here comes from a female donor with multiple sclerosis, enrolled in a pregnancy study.

The V gene is TRBV18, the J gene TRBJ2-7, with 9 bases lining up with TRBD1. Per germline, CDR1 KGHSH and CDR2 LQKENI. This CDR3 comprises 14 residues. V shed 6 bases, J shed 4 bases, and the junction held 7 bases outside the gene matches. CDR3 DNA sequence: TGTGCCAGCTCGTCCGGGACAGGGACTTACGAGCAGTACTTC. It codes for CASSSGTGTYEQYF.

This clone has a single count. This rearrangement joins TRBV18 to TRBJ2-3; no definite D call. The germline V and J ends were trimmed by 5 bases and 2 bases, with 8 bases remaining between them. There are 13 residues in the CDR3. The germline V gene encodes CDR1 KGHSH and CDR2 LQKENI. CDR3 in DNA: TGTGCCAGCTCATCGCGTACCACAGATACGCAGTATTTT. This sequence encodes CASSSRTTDTQYF.

The J gene is TRBJ2-1, the V gene TRBV4-1; 7 nucleotides line up with TRBD2. Germline CDR1 reads MGHRA; CDR2 reads YSYEKL. CDR3 length: 14 residues. The V segment lost 1 base and the J segment 8 bases; nucleotides outside the gene matches: 5. CDR3 bases: TGCGCCAGCAGCCAAGTAGCGGGTGGCCATGAGCAGTTCTTC. It specifies CASSQVAGGHEQFF.

V gene TRBV7-9 combines with J gene TRBJ2-3; 12 bases are shared with TRBD2. Looked up from germline, CDR1 is SEHNR and CDR2 is FQNEAQ (reference sequence). The CDR3 has 15 amino acids. V was pared by 7 bases and J by 3 bases, with 5 bases of the junction left unmatched. CDR3 bases: TGTGCCAGCACCCCGACTAGCGGGGGTACAGATACGCAGTATTTT. Protein sequence: CASTPTSGGTDTQYF.

On this clone: Other DNA sequences within the sample encode an identical CDR3. This chain links TRBV5-1 with TRBJ2-7; tentative D call: TRBD1 (5 bases). Trimming took 0 bases from V and 0 from J, leaving 7 bases between them. The germline V gene has CDR1 SGHRS and CDR2 YFSETQ. The CDR3 sequence is 14 residues long. This chain's CDR3 is CASSLGGSSYEQYF. CDR3 sequence (DNA): TGCGCCAGCAGCTTGGGGGGCAGCTCCTACGAGCAGTACTTC.

The rearrangement links TRBV9 to TRBJ2-7, with 7 bases that match TRBD1. The germline gives CDR1 SGDLS, CDR2 YYNGEE. After removal of 0 bases from V and 0 bases from J, the junction contained 3 bases not matched to a gene. The CDR3 has 15 amino acids. CDR3 DNA: TGTGCCAGCAGCGTAGCTGGGACAGACTCCTACGAGCAGTACTTC. Its protein product is CASSVAGTDSYEQYF.

The chain joins TRBV5-6 to TRBJ2-7; 9 bases match TRBD1. The J segment lost 2 bases and the V segment lost 2 bases, leaving 5 bases of the junction unmatched. The CDR3 length is 15 residues. Germline V gene sequence: CDR1 SGHDT, CDR2 YYEEEE. The CDR3 bases are TGTGCCAGCAGCTTAGGGACAGGGTTCGCCTACGAGCAGTACTTC. Its protein is CASSLGTGFAYEQYF.

The CDR3 region is CAITQGGANYGYTF. In nucleotides, the CDR3 is TGCGCCATTACGCAAGGGGGGGCTAACTATGGCTACACCTTC. The V gene is TRBV10-2, the J gene TRBJ1-2; TRBD1 is a possible D gene (6 bases). Per germline, CDR1 WSHSY and CDR2 SAAADI. V lost 10 bases to trimming and J lost 0 bases, with 15 bases between them. The CDR3 runs to 14 residues.

The chain links TRBV2 to TRBJ1-2; 8 bases are shared with TRBD1. CDR1 and CDR2 from the germline V gene are SNHLY and FYNNEI. CDR3 length equals 16 residues. V lost 6 bases and J lost 1; bases outside the gene matches: 10. The CDR3, as DNA: TGTGCCAGCAGATACCACCGGGACAGGATTAACTATGGCTACACCTTC. It encodes CASRYHRDRINYGYTF.

The chain recombines TRBV7-9 with TRBJ1-2, with TRBD1 matching 7 bases. The CDR3 has 15 amino acids. The germline V gene encodes CDR1 SEHNR and CDR2 FQNEAQ (reference sequence). V dropped 1 base and J dropped 1; count of bases not matched to a gene: 3. CDR3: CASSLGGGFNYGYTF. The CDR3 nucleotides read TGTGCCAGCAGCTTAGGAGGGGGCTTTAACTATGGCTACACCTTC.

This rearrangement joins TRBV28 to TRBJ1-2, with 7 bases lining up with TRBD1. V lost 6 bases, J lost 7 bases, and 8 bases stayed unmatched. Germline V lookup: CDR1 MDHEN, CDR2 SYDVKM. This CDR3 has 13 amino acids. The CDR3: CASSPGQSFGYTF. CDR3 nucleotide sequence: TGTGCCAGCAGCCCGGGACAGTCTTTTGGCTACACCTTC.

The genes are TRBV7-3 and TRBJ2-1; 9 bases are shared with TRBD2. V shed 1 base and J 3 bases; nucleotides not matched to a gene: 1. From germline, CDR1 is SGHTA and CDR2 FQGTGA. The CDR3 has 15 residues. The CDR3 nucleotides read TGTGCCAGCAGCTTAAGTAGCGGGGGCTACAATGAGCAGTTCTTC. The encoded protein is CASSLSSGGYNEQFF.

The chain recombines TRBV10-3 with TRBJ2-1; 9 nucleotides agree with TRBD1. The length of the CDR3 is 15 residues. V was clipped by 6 bases and J by 0 bases; unmatched bases: 3. The germline CDR1 and CDR2 sequences are ENHRY and SYGVKD. The CDR3 bases are TGTGCCATCAGCCAGACAGGGGGCTCCTACAATGAGCAGTTCTTC. Encoded protein: CAISQTGGSYNEQFF.

The chain is built from TRBV5-1 and TRBJ2-1, with TRBD2 matching over 11 bases. CDR1 and CDR2 (germline): SGHRS, YFSETQ. V gave up 3 bases and J gave up 3 bases; unmatched junction bases: 5. The CDR3 consists of 16 residues. The CDR3 region has the DNA TGCGCCAGCAGCTCGCGGGGACTAGCGGTCTACAATGAGCAGTTCTTC. Protein sequence: CASSSRGLAVYNEQFF.

The rearrangement links TRBV19 to TRBJ1-1; D is unclear. Trimming cost V 1 base and J 0 bases, with 9 bases left between them. This CDR3 spans 15 amino acids. Per germline, CDR1 LNHDA and CDR2 SQIVND (reference sequence). CDR3 in amino acids: CASSIGRIMNTEAFF. DNA of the CDR3: TGTGCCAGTAGTATAGGCAGGATCATGAACACTGAAGCTTTCTTT.

This chain connects TRBV21-1 to TRBJ1-4; TRBD1 is the table's D call and was not checked against the DNA. TRBV21-1 represents a pseudogene. The CDR3 spans 18 residues. Here the CDR3 DNA reads TGTGCCAGCAGCAGTTCAGGGTTAACCCCTAACAATGGAGAAAAACTGTTTTTT. It encodes CASSSSGLTPNNGEKLFF.

This chain links TRBV30 with TRBJ2-6; D is undetermined. The CDR3 has 13 amino acids. The ends were cut back, 7 bases at V and 1 base at J, with 8 bases in the middle. Per the germline V gene, CDR1 is GTSNPN and CDR2 is SVGIG (reference sequence). Here the CDR3 reads CASTGSGANVLTF. The CDR3 region has the DNA TGTGCCTCGACGGGTTCTGGGGCCAACGTCCTGACTTTC.

The chain joins TRBV19 to TRBJ2-3; a weak D match, TRBD1 (6 bases). Trimming left V 3 bases short and J 0 bases short, with 13 bases between. CDR3 length: 16 amino acids. Germline-derived CDR1 and CDR2 are LNHDA and SQIVND (reference sequence). The CDR3 reads CASSIVLTGSTDTQYF. For the CDR3, the DNA is TGTGCCAGTAGTATCGTCTTGACAGGTAGCACAGATACGCAGTATTTT.